This TCR beta chain was profiled in a study of T cells in Graves' hyperthyroidism and ophthalmopathy. Germline CDR1 is SNHLY and CDR2 is FYNNEI. CDR3 length equals 13 residues. The ends lost 11 bases at V and 6 bases at J; junction bases unmatched: 7. RNA transcripts were the template for amplifying TCR beta CDR3 regions. HTBI primers were used for first-round RT-PCR of the TCR CDR3. Each CDR3 protein gets one entry after TCRdb re-called the multiplex PCR reads with MiXCR. The table includes a few hundred thousand distinct CDR3 sequences, around 13% detected once. The specimen sequenced was blood. This clonotype was obtained from a young woman with Graves' hyperthyroidism. The V call is TRBV2, the J call TRBJ2-2; 9 bases align to TRBD1. As DNA, the CDR3 is TGTGCCGGCCGGGACAGGGCCCCCGGGGAGCTGTTTTTT. Amino acid sequence: CAGRDRAPGELFF.